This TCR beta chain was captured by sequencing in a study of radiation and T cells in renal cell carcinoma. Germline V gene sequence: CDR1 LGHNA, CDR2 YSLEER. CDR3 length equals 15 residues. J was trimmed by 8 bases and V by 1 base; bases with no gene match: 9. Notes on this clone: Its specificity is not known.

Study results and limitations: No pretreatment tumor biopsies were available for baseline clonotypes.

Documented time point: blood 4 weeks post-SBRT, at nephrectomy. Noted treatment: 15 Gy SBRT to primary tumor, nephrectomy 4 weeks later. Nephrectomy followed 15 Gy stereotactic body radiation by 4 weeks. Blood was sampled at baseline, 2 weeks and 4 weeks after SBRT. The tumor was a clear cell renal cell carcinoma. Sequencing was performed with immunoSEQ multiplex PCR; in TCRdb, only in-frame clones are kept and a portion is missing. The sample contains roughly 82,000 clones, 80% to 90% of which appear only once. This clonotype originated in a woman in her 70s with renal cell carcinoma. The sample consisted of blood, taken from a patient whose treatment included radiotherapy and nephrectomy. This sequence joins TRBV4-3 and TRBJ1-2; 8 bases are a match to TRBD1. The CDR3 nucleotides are TGCGCCAGCAGCCAAGCCACACACGGGACAGGAGGCTACACCTTC. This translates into CASSQATHGTGGYTF.